Presented here are 10 T cell receptor beta chains from one specimen sequenced in a study of T-cell reconstitution after alpha-beta-depleted transplantation in children. The TCRbeta library was prepared with unique molecular identifiers. Via MiXCR, TCRdb re-called the PCR reads, giving one row per CDR3 protein. The sample consists of over 70,000 distinct CDR3 sequences, 8% to 9% of them appearing once. Sequenced here: PBMCs from the stem cell graft donor, sampled from the stem cell graft. The receptors were sampled from a human donor who donated a stem cell graft to a child with congenital amegakaryocytic thrombocytopenia.

At least ten counts were recorded for this clonotype. This chain uses TRBV28 with TRBJ1-1; 7 bases agree with TRBD1. Unmatched junction bases numbered 3, after V lost 4 bases and J lost 7 bases. Germline assignment: CDR1 MDHEN and CDR2 SYDVKM. This CDR3 region has 12 residues. CDR3 loop: CASSWGQFEAFF. The CDR3 region has the DNA TGTGCCAGCAGTTGGGGACAGTTTGAAGCTTTCTTT. Supplemented by reference TRBV28 and TRBJ1-1, the full variable domain reads DVKVTQSSRYLVKRTGEKVFLECVQDMDHENMFWYRQDPGLGLRLIYFSYDVKMKEKGDIPEGYSVSREKKERFSLILESASTNQTSMYLCASSWGQFEAFFGQGTRLTVV.

This clonotype was observed at least ten times. The CDR3 coding sequence is TGCGCCAGCAGCTTGGGAGAAACAGGAACGCAGTATTTT. Translated: CASSLGETGTQYF. The chain combines TRBV5-1 with TRBJ2-3; a possible D gene is TRBD1 (5 bases). The CDR3 loop spans 13 amino acids. Trimming took 0 bases from V and 9 from J, leaving 11 bases between them. CDR1 and CDR2 from the germline V gene are SGHRS and YFSETQ.

CDR3 sequence: CASSSRTGGTGGVNTEAFF. CDR3 in DNA: TGTGCCAGCAGCTCCAGGACGGGCGGGACAGGGGGGGTAAACACTGAAGCTTTCTTT. The rearrangement joins TRBV11-2 to TRBJ1-1, with TRBD1 identical over 11 bases. Trimming cost V 4 bases and J 2 bases; bases outside gene matches: 15. This CDR3 has 19 residues. The germline gives CDR1 SGHAT, CDR2 FQNNGV.

In this sample, this clonotype turned up many times. This chain links TRBV20-1 with TRBJ2-1; TRBD2 aligns across 7 bases. This CDR3 contains 17 residues. V was clipped by 4 bases and J by 5 bases; unmatched bases: 17. Germline lookup yields CDR1 DFQATT and CDR2 SNEGSKA (reference sequence). DNA of the CDR3: TGCAGTGCTATCCCCGCCTCGCTAGCGGCGGTCCACAATGAGCAGTTCTTC. Amino acid sequence: CSAIPASLAAVHNEQFF.

This clonotype has a count of ten or more. V gene TRBV5-1 combines with J gene TRBJ1-2, with TRBD1 identical over 10 bases. V was clipped by 2 bases and J by 7 bases; unmatched bases: 8. The germline V gene has CDR1 SGHRS and CDR2 YFSETQ. The CDR3 sequence is 15 residues long. The CDR3 DNA sequence: TGCGCCAGCAGCTTATCGACAGGGGGCAAGGTTGGCTACACCTTC. This translates into CASSLSTGGKVGYTF.

This clonotype came up many times. The chain carries TRBV28 and TRBJ2-3; 8 bases map to TRBD1. J lost 8 bases, V lost 2 bases, and 12 bases had no gene match. This CDR3 comprises 16 residues. CDR1 MDHEN and CDR2 SYDVKM come from the germline V gene. The CDR3 loop reads CASSLVSAGGPSTQYF. The CDR3 DNA reads as TGTGCCAGCAGTTTAGTTTCGGCAGGGGGCCCCAGTACGCAGTATTTT. Full variable domain (missing parts from reference TRBV28 and TRBJ2-3): DVKVTQSSRYLVKRTGEKVFLECVQDMDHENMFWYRQDPGLGLRLIYFSYDVKMKEKGDIPEGYSVSREKKERFSLILESASTNQTSMYLCASSLVSAGGPSTQYFGPGTRLTVL.

At least ten counts were recorded for this clonotype. The CDR3 here is CASNAPPGAEQFF. The CDR3 region has the DNA TGTGCCAGCAACGCCCCCCCCGGGGCTGAGCAGTTCTTC. This chain links TRBV5-5 with TRBJ2-1; D may correspond to TRBD1 or TRBD2 (5 bases each). Germline values: CDR1 SGHKS, CDR2 YYEKEE (reference sequence). V was cut by 6 bases and J by 9 bases, with 16 bases left in between. CDR3 length: 13 residues.

This clonotype was observed at least ten times. The rearrangement links TRBV25-1 to TRBJ2-5, with 11 bases matching TRBD2. Germline values: CDR1 MGHDK, CDR2 SYGVNS. After removal of 6 bases from V and 5 bases from J, the junction contained 5 bases not matched to a gene. The CDR3 is made up of 14 amino acids. The CDR3 nucleotides read TGTGCCAGCAGGGCAACTAGCGGGGGTGAGACCCAGTACTTC. This gives the protein CASRATSGGETQYF.

This clonotype was detected many times. V usage is TRBV12-3 or TRBV12-4 and J usage is TRBJ1-6; 9 bases fit TRBD1. The CDR3 consists of 15 residues. V lost 1 base and J lost 8; bases outside the gene matches: 3. The CDR3 bases are TGTGCCAGCAGTTTAGAGGGACAGGGTGATTCACCCCTCCACTTT. As protein: CASSLEGQGDSPLHF.

This clonotype appeared many times. The genes are TRBV6-1 and TRBJ1-1; D unclear. The CDR3 extends over 12 amino acids. The germline gives CDR1 MNHNS, CDR2 SASEGT. V shed 8 bases and J shed 3 bases, with 10 bases lying between them. CDR3 in amino acids: CASGRKDTEAFF. For the CDR3, the DNA is TGTGCCAGCGGAAGGAAAGACACTGAAGCTTTCTTT.